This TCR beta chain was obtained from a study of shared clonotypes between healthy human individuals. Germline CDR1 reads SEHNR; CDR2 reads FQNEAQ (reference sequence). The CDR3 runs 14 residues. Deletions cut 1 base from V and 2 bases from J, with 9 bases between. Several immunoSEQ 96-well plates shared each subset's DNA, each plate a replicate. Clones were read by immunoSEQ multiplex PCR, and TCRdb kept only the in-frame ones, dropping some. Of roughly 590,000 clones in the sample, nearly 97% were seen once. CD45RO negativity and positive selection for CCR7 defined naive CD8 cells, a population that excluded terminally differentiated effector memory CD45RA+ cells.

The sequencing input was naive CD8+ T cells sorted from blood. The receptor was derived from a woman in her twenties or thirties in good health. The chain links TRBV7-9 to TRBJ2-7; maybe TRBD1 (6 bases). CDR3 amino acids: CASSLGTAAYEQYF. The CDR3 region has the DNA TGTGCCAGCAGCTTAGGGACAGCCGCCTACGAGCAGTACTTC.